This is a list of T cell receptor beta chains from one sample in a study of metastatic and nonmetastatic thyroid tumors. With MiXCR, TCRdb called clones anew from the PCR reads. Of 70,000 or so clones in the sample, 14% were seen once. Material for sequencing was blood. These receptors originate from a male donor with papillary thyroid cancer or a benign thyroid nodule (not recorded which). Some clones in this sample may be carry-over from other donors' samples. Each CDR3 is given with its conserved first and last residue. Fields, in order: V gene, D gene, clone size, J gene, CDR3 DNA, CDR3 protein. The D gene is left open where the match is weak. Clone sizes are given selectively: once, few, many, or a class where the clone is expanded.

TRBV28,NA,few,TRBJ2-1,TGTGCCAGCACTTTACCCTTCGTGGAGATTATCCGGTACAATGAGCAGTTCTTC,CASTLPFVEIIRYNEQFF
TRBV20-1,TRBD2,many,TRBJ2-5,TGCAGTGCTAGACGTCTAGCGGGCCTCCAAGAGACCCAGTACTTC,CSARRLAGLQETQYF
TRBV6-5,TRBD2,NA,TRBJ2-1,TGTGCCAGCAGTCCTTGGAGCAGGGGAGGGACTAGCGGCTACTACAATGAGCAGTTCTTC,CASSPWSRGGTSGYYNEQFF
TRBV9,NA,many,TRBJ2-2,TGTGCCAGCAGCGTAGTAAGGAGCACTACGAACACCGGGGAGCTGTTTTTT,CASSVVRSTTNTGELFF
TRBV7-2,TRBD2,NA,TRBJ2-7,TGTGCCAGCAGCGCCGGACTAGAGGCCTACGGGCAGTACTTC,CASSAGLEAYGQYF
TRBV19,NA,many,TRBJ1-1,TGTGCCAGTAGTATTTCAGTGGACATCCCGAACACTGAAGCTTTCTTT,CASSISVDIPNTEAFF
TRBV7-9,TRBD2,many,TRBJ2-2,TGTGCCAGCAGCCCCGGGACTAGCGGGAGGGCCCAGTCCGGGGAGCTGTTTTTT,CASSPGTSGRAQSGELFF
TRBV28,NA,many,TRBJ1-5,TGTGCCAGCAGTTTAGTCAGCATGGGCAATCAGCCCCAGCATTTT,CASSLVSMGNQPQHF
TRBV24-1,NA,NA,TRBJ2-3,TGTGCCACCGAGCTGGGGGGATTCACAGATACGCAGTATTTT,CATELGGFTDTQYF
TRBV19,NA,NA,TRBJ1-5,TGTGCCAGTAGTATACAGTCCAGACCCGATCAGCCCCAGCATTTT,CASSIQSRPDQPQHF
TRBV24-1,TRBD2,many,TRBJ2-1,TGTGCCACCAGTGATCTACGGGGCGGGAGCTCCTACAATGAGCAGTTCTTC,CATSDLRGGSSYNEQFF
TRBV6-2/TRBV6-3,NA,NA,TRBJ2-6,TGTGCCAGCCGTATGGGCGACCTAGGTTCTGGGGCCAACGTCCTGACTTTC,CASRMGDLGSGANVLTF
TRBV28,TRBD2,many,TRBJ2-3,TGTGCCAGCAGCCCAGTGGGACTAGCGGGAGTGGGTGATACGCAGTATTTT,CASSPVGLAGVGDTQYF
TRBV12-3/TRBV12-4,NA,NA,TRBJ2-3,TGTGTCAGCAGACCGGATAGACCAGCAGATACACAGTATTTT,CVSRPDRPADTQYF
TRBV28,NA,NA,TRBJ2-1,TGTGCCAGCAGTTTAAGCCTAAGGGCATACGAGAGTAATGAGCAGTTCTTC,CASSLSLRAYESNEQFF
TRBV11-2,NA,NA,TRBJ1-6,TGTGCCAGCAGCTTGCGGGACTTCCAAAGTTCACCCCTCCACTTT,CASSLRDFQSSPLHF
TRBV10-2,NA,few,TRBJ2-3,TGCGCCAGCAGTGCAGCACTAGGGGCCCCTACGCAGTATTTT,CASSAALGAPTQYF
TRBV19,NA,many,TRBJ2-4,TGTGCCAGTAGTATCCCTAGACTAGGTCTGGACATTCAGTACTTC,CASSIPRLGLDIQYF
TRBV2,NA,many,TRBJ2-5,TGTGCCAGCACCCGGGAATCAAAAGAGACCCAGTACTTC,CASTRESKETQYF
TRBV9,TRBD1,many,TRBJ1-2,TGTGCCAGCAGTAGGGGGGCAGGGGGAGACAACTATGGCTACACCTTC,CASSRGAGGDNYGYTF